Below are 13 T cell receptor beta chains sequenced from a single sample in a study of shared clonotypes between healthy human individuals. TCRdb's table, derived via immunoSEQ multiplex PCR, lists solely in-frame clones and lacks some. In the table there are about 1,500,000 clones, roughly 97% of which are singletons. Sequencing used naive CD4+ T cells sorted from blood. This sample's subset: CD45RA+ positively selected. The source is a man aged 30 to 45 in good health.

As to this clone: The same CDR3 arises from other DNA sequences in this sample as well. This CDR3 is CASSALGYEQYF. Written as DNA, the CDR3 is TGTGCCAGCAGCGCCCTAGGATACGAGCAGTACTTC. V usage is TRBV9 and J usage is TRBJ2-7; D unresolved. Germline-derived CDR1 and CDR2 are SGDLS and YYNGEE. The CDR3 is 12 residues long. With 3 bases removed from V and 4 bases from J, the gap between germline ends came to 8 bases.

This clone was observed once. V is TRBV2 and J is TRBJ2-5, with 7 bases fitting TRBD1. The CDR3 runs 14 residues. The trim removed 9 bases at V and 4 bases at J, leaving 11 bases unmatched. Germline V lookup: CDR1 SNHLY, CDR2 FYNNEI. CDR3 coding DNA: TGTGCCAGTTCTCTGGGACAGTTGCGAGAGACCCAGTACTTC. Translating gives CASSLGQLRETQYF.

The chain links TRBV27 to TRBJ2-7; TRBD2 might be the D (6 bases). The germline CDR1 and CDR2 sequences are MNHEY and SMNVEV (reference sequence). Trimming stripped 7 bases from V and 0 bases from J, with 16 bases between. The CDR3 spans 15 residues. Written as DNA, the CDR3 is TGTGCCAGCAAATTAGCGGCTCTCAGCTCCTACGAGCAGTACTTC. Translated: CASKLAALSSYEQYF.

DNA for the CDR3: TGCGCCAGCAGCTTGGGGACAGGGGCTTCCGAGCAGTACTTC. Translation: CASSLGTGASEQYF. The rearrangement uses TRBV5-1 and TRBJ2-7; 9 bases agree with TRBD1. V lost 0 bases and J lost 6; bases outside the gene matches: 4. Germline values: CDR1 SGHRS, CDR2 YFSETQ. This CDR3 is 14 amino acids long.

The rearrangement links TRBV6-6 to TRBJ1-1; 8 nucleotides match TRBD1. Germline loops: CDR1 MNHNY, CDR2 SVGAGI (reference sequence). This CDR3 contains 16 residues. The trim removed 5 bases at V and 4 bases at J, leaving 12 bases unmatched. This CDR3 reads CASSQSDTGGVTEAFF. The CDR3 nucleotides read TGTGCCAGCAGTCAATCGGATACAGGGGGTGTCACTGAAGCTTTCTTT.

The J gene is TRBJ2-2, the V gene TRBV18; 8 nucleotides match TRBD1. The CDR3 spans 16 residues. Germline loops: CDR1 KGHSH, CDR2 LQKENI. J gave up 5 bases and V 2 bases, and 7 bases lay outside the gene matches. The CDR3 here is CASSPSAQGATGELFF. The CDR3 DNA follows: TGTGCCAGCTCACCATCCGCCCAGGGGGCGACCGGGGAGCTGTTTTTT.

The chain's CDR3 is CASSLGQGSFWAQYF. CDR3 nucleotide sequence: TGTGCCAGCAGCTTAGGACAGGGATCGTTTTGGGCCCAGTACTTC. The rearrangement uses TRBV5-4 and TRBJ2-5, with 8 bases that match TRBD1. V gave up 2 bases and J gave up 9 bases; unmatched junction bases: 12. The CDR3 is made up of 15 amino acids. CDR1 is SGHNT and CDR2 is YYREEE in the germline V gene (reference sequence).

The chain joins TRBV7-9 to TRBJ1-4; D uncertain. From germline, CDR1 is SEHNR and CDR2 FQNEAQ (reference sequence). The CDR3 is made up of 12 amino acids. V lost 6 bases, J lost 6 bases, and 8 bases lay in between. CDR3 nucleotide sequence: TGTGCCAGCAGTCCGGGCGATGAAAAACTGTTTTTT. Its translation: CASSPGDEKLFF.

The V call is TRBV27, the J call TRBJ1-5, with a tentative D call TRBD1 (6 bases). Trimming took off 5 bases at V and 6 bases at J, with 14 bases between the two ends. This CDR3 is built from 14 residues. CDR1 is MNHEY and CDR2 is SMNVEV in the germline V gene (reference sequence). The CDR3 coding sequence is TGTGCCAGCAGTCCTCAAGGGGGGGCTCAGCCCCAGCATTTT. It encodes CASSPQGGAQPQHF.

The gene calls are TRBV28 and TRBJ2-7; 8 bases map to TRBD2. After removal of 6 bases from V and 3 bases from J, the junction contained 10 bases not matched to a gene. The CDR3 length is 15 residues. Germline V gives CDR1 MDHEN, CDR2 SYDVKM. DNA for the CDR3: TGTGCCAGCAGACCCACAGCGGGAGTTGGCTACGAGCAGTACTTC. It yields the protein CASRPTAGVGYEQYF.

The chain recombines TRBV19 with TRBJ2-5, with 10 bases that match TRBD2. The germline gives CDR1 LNHDA, CDR2 SQIVND (reference sequence). This CDR3 is 16 amino acids long. The junction had 9 bases not matched to a gene; V was cut back by 3 bases and J by 5 bases. The CDR3 nucleotides are TGTGCCAGTAGTATCCTAGCGGGAGTGGCGGCGGAGACCCAGTACTTC. This encodes CASSILAGVAAETQYF.

This chain uses TRBV5-1 with TRBJ2-7, with a tentative D call TRBD1 (6 bases). Germline V gives CDR1 SGHRS, CDR2 YFSETQ. The CDR3 has 16 residues. V shed 4 bases and J shed 7 bases, with 24 bases lying between them. CDR3 nucleotides: TGCGCCAGCAGCGGAACAGGGAGCCCTACGTTGAGGGAGCAGTACTTC. Its protein is CASSGTGSPTLREQYF.

The chain employs TRBV6-1 and TRBJ2-2, with D possibly being TRBD2 (5 bases). Trimming took off 1 base at V and 5 bases at J, with 14 bases between the two ends. The CDR3 is 16 amino acids. Germline-derived CDR1 and CDR2 are MNHNS and SASEGT. CDR3 region: CASSEVVSGGTGELFF. In nucleotides, the CDR3 is TGTGCCAGCAGTGAAGTTGTCAGTGGCGGGACCGGGGAGCTGTTTTTT.